Below, one T cell receptor beta chain is given with its context. Its target is not known. The entry originates in a study of response to subunit inactivated influenza vaccine. General study results and limits: Authors suggested that a seasonal influenza vaccination recruits few new T cells each time.

TCRdb processed the RT-PCR reads anew with MiXCR; each CDR3 protein has one entry. This sample has hundreds of thousands of distinct CDR3 sequences, with roughly 20% found just once. Looked up from germline, CDR1 is SGHNT and CDR2 is YYREEE (reference sequence). Trimming cost V 6 bases and J 0 bases, with 16 bases left between them. The CDR3 covers 16 residues. The source material was PBMCs from blood, sampled roughly 5 days after vaccination. The receptor was isolated from a man aged 50-60 years who received an inactivated influenza vaccine. The chain joins TRBV5-4 to TRBJ2-1; D unresolved. CDR3 amino acids: CASTIRVGSSYNEQFF. CDR3 bases: TGTGCCAGCACCATTCGGGTGGGTAGCTCCTACAATGAGCAGTTCTTC.